Listed below are T cell receptor beta chains from one sample, sequenced in a study of cytomegalovirus exposure and HLA in healthy donors. Assay: immunoSEQ multiplex PCR; the TCRdb copy retains only in-frame clones and omits some. This sample's table has approximately 120,000 clones. The sequenced sample consisted of PBMCs. The source is a man under 40 in good health and CMV-seronegative. The CDR3 runs from the conserved cysteine through the conserved F or W. A D gene is named only where the DNA matches it firmly. Size is omitted from some rows. Given values are once, few, many or a class for expanded clones.

clone size	V gene	D gene	J gene	CDR3 protein	CDR3 DNA
-	TRBV11-2	TRBD1	TRBJ1-4	CASSPYQRTGAVEKLFF	TGTGCCAGCAGCCCTTATCAAAGGACAGGGGCGGTTGAAAAACTGTTTTTT
-	TRBV4-1	TRBD2	TRBJ2-3	CASSQTSGRTDTQYF	TGCGCCAGCAGCCAAACTAGCGGCCGCACAGATACGCAGTATTTT
-	TRBV9	TRBD2	TRBJ2-1	CASSTSGALMHEQFF	TGTGCCAGCAGCACTAGCGGGGCCCTGATGCATGAGCAGTTCTTC
-	TRBV6-5	TRBD2	TRBJ2-2	CASSYFGGRSTGELFF	TGTGCCAGCAGTTACTTTGGCGGGAGGAGTACCGGGGAGCTGTTTTTT
-	TRBV14	-	TRBJ2-7	CASSQVPLSEQYF	TGTGCCAGCAGCCAAGTCCCCCTGAGCGAGCAGTACTTC
-	TRBV5-6	-	TRBJ2-1	CASSPAWGVRTVRNEQFF	TGTGCCAGCAGCCCAGCTTGGGGGGTCCGAACCGTTAGGAATGAGCAGTTCTTC
-	TRBV6-5	-	TRBJ1-4	CASSLTATNEKLFF	TGTGCCAGCAGTCTCACAGCAACTAATGAAAAACTGTTTTTT
-	TRBV28	-	TRBJ1-6	CASERSNSPLHF	TGTGCCAGCGAGAGGTCTAATTCACCCCTCCACTTT
-	TRBV21-1	-	TRBJ1-2	CASSKGREPNYGYTF	TGTGCCAGCAGCAAAGGGAGGGAACCTAACTATGGCTACACCTTC
-	TRBV5-4	TRBD2	TRBJ2-7	CASSSTSGNEQYF	TGTGCCAGCAGCTCGACTAGCGGGAACGAGCAGTACTTC
-	TRBV7-2	-	TRBJ1-1	CASSLVPGANTEAFF	TGTGCCAGCAGCTTAGTTCCAGGGGCGAACACTGAAGCTTTCTTT
-	TRBV2	-	TRBJ1-5	CASRANQPQHF	TGTGCCAGCAGAGCCAATCAGCCCCAGCATTTT
-	TRBV29-1	-	TRBJ2-4	CSVRDRHKNIQYF	TGCAGCGTGCGAGACAGACACAAAAACATTCAGTACTTC
-	TRBV4-2	-	TRBJ2-4	CASSQEENPKNIQYF	TGTGCCAGCAGCCAAGAAGAGAACCCGAAAAACATTCAGTACTTC
-	TRBV5-1	-	TRBJ1-1	CASSSRADMNTEAFF	TGCGCCAGCAGCTCCCGCGCGGATATGAACACTGAAGCTTTCTTT
-	TRBV4-3	-	TRBJ1-3	CASSQDRGYSGNTIYF	TGCGCCAGCAGCCAAGATCGGGGGTACTCTGGAAACACCATATATTTT
-	TRBV19	-	TRBJ2-7	CASSMGQEGEQYF	TGTGCCAGTAGTATGGGCCAAGAAGGAGAGCAGTACTTC
-	TRBV27	-	TRBJ2-7	CASSLSGQFYEQYF	TGTGCCAGCAGTTTATCGGGCCAGTTTTACGAGCAGTACTTC
-	TRBV7-3	TRBD2	TRBJ2-3	CASSPGLARTDTQYF	TGTGCCAGCAGCCCCGGACTAGCGCGCACAGATACGCAGTATTTT
-	TRBV7-2	-	TRBJ2-7	CASARGAQTYEQYF	TGTGCCAGCGCTCGGGGGGCCCAGACCTACGAGCAGTACTTC
-	TRBV7-9	-	TRBJ1-1	CASSPGGPGHTEAFF	TGTGCCAGCAGCCCGGGGGGCCCCGGGCACACTGAAGCTTTCTTT
-	TRBV19	-	TRBJ2-1	CASSPRGYNEQFF	TGTGCCAGTAGCCCCCGGGGTTACAATGAGCAGTTCTTC
-	TRBV28	-	TRBJ2-4	CASSQGGGSINIQYF	TGTGCCAGCAGTCAGGGGGGCGGCAGCATAAACATTCAGTACTTC
-	TRBV18	-	TRBJ2-1	CASSPRARASGNEQFF	TGTGCCAGCTCACCAAGGGCTCGGGCCAGCGGGAATGAGCAGTTCTTC
-	TRBV28	TRBD1	TRBJ2-7	CASSLGRQGPYEQYF	TGTGCCAGCAGTTTGGGGAGACAGGGCCCCTACGAGCAGTACTTC
-	TRBV4-1	-	TRBJ1-2	CASSQGQRPDYGYTF	TGCGCCAGCAGCCAAGGCCAGAGGCCCGATTATGGCTACACCTTC
-	TRBV7-9	TRBD1	TRBJ1-6	CASSPRDRAPSPLHF	TGTGCCAGCAGCCCTCGGGACAGGGCCCCTTCACCCCTCCACTTT
-	TRBV28	TRBD1	TRBJ1-2	CASSLDRGRRGGYTF	TGTGCCAGCAGCCTAGACAGGGGGCGCCGTGGGGGCTACACCTTC
-	TRBV27	-	TRBJ2-1	CASSSQVSYNEQFF	TGTGCCAGCAGTTCCCAGGTCTCCTACAATGAGCAGTTCTTC
medium-sized	TRBV7-2	-	TRBJ1-5	CASSLAGGAEGNQPQHF	TGTGCCAGCAGCTTAGCGGGTGGGGCAGAAGGCAATCAGCCCCAGCATTTT
-	TRBV30	-	TRBJ1-2	CAWVRTALSYTF	TGTGCCTGGGTGAGGACAGCCCTGTCCTACACCTTC
-	TRBV6-5	TRBD1	TRBJ2-1	CASTQGDSSYNEQFF	TGTGCCAGCACCCAGGGGGACAGCTCCTACAATGAGCAGTTCTTC
-	TRBV19	TRBD1	TRBJ1-1	CASTTMDRGLGTEAFF	TGTGCCAGTACTACAATGGACAGGGGGCTAGGGACTGAAGCTTTCTTT
-	TRBV7-2	-	TRBJ2-7	CASSLGTTYEQYF	TGTGCCAGCAGCTTAGGGACAACCTACGAGCAGTACTTC
-	TRBV11-2	-	TRBJ1-2	CASSFGGPLVGYTF	TGTGCCAGCAGCTTTGGCGGGCCTTTGGTTGGCTACACCTTC
-	TRBV11-1	-	TRBJ1-4	CASSSRGSNEKLFF	TGTGCCAGCAGCTCGCGAGGGAGTAATGAAAAACTGTTTTTT
-	TRBV15	TRBD2	TRBJ2-5	CATSRGRGAAETQYF	TGTGCCACCAGCAGAGGGCGGGGGGCCGCCGAGACCCAGTACTTC
-	TRBV30	-	TRBJ2-2	CAWGDSKATGELFF	TGTGCCTGGGGGGACTCTAAAGCCACCGGGGAGCTGTTTTTT
-	TRBV7-9	TRBD2	TRBJ2-1	CASSSTSGRSNEQFF	TGTGCCAGCAGTTCGACTAGCGGGAGATCAAATGAGCAGTTCTTC
-	TRBV27	TRBD2	TRBJ2-3	CASSFTGGPTDTQYF	TGTGCCAGCAGTTTTACGGGAGGGCCCACAGATACGCAGTATTTT
-	TRBV6-4	-	TRBJ1-6	CASSEGRGSSPLHF	TGTGCCAGCAGTGAAGGTAGGGGATCATCACCCCTCCACTTT
-	TRBV6-1	TRBD1	TRBJ2-2	CASRPTGIPGELFF	TGTGCCAGCAGACCGACAGGGATCCCCGGGGAGCTGTTTTTT
-	TRBV5-1	TRBD2	TRBJ2-1	CASSSLAGTDNEQFF	TGCGCCAGCAGCTCCCTAGCGGGGACTGACAATGAGCAGTTCTTC
-	TRBV28	TRBD2	TRBJ2-7	CASISRLAGASRRYEQYF	TGTGCCAGCATATCCCGACTAGCGGGAGCCAGCCGGAGGTACGAGCAGTACTTC
-	TRBV5-8	TRBD1	TRBJ2-7	CASSRGQGYEQYF	TGTGCCAGCAGCAGGGGACAGGGCTACGAGCAGTACTTC
-	TRBV5-4	-	TRBJ1-1	CASSPRGGFGNTEAFF	TGTGCCAGCAGCCCAAGGGGGGGGTTCGGGAACACTGAAGCTTTCTTT
-	TRBV13	-	TRBJ1-6	CASSLGRNNSPLHF	TGTGCCAGCAGCTTAGGGCGGAATAATTCACCCCTCCACTTT
-	TRBV30	TRBD2	TRBJ2-3	CAWSVGLAGVGTDTQYF	TGTGCCTGGAGTGTAGGACTAGCGGGAGTTGGCACAGATACGCAGTATTTT
-	TRBV4-2	TRBD2	TRBJ2-2	CASRRELNTGELFF	TGTGCCAGTCGGCGGGAGCTCAACACCGGGGAGCTGTTTTTT
-	TRBV4-2	TRBD2	TRBJ2-7	CASSGSGTSGTYEQYF	TGTGCCAGCAGCGGAAGCGGGACTAGCGGTACCTACGAGCAGTACTTC
-	TRBV6-4	-	TRBJ2-7	CASSDGDSTYEQYF	TGTGCCAGCAGTGACGGCGACAGTACCTACGAGCAGTACTTC
-	TRBV5-4	TRBD2	TRBJ2-3	CASSSLAGPDTQYF	TGTGCCAGCAGCTCCCTAGCGGGACCAGATACGCAGTATTTT
-	TRBV11-3	-	TRBJ2-1	CASSFGLTTYNEQFF	TGTGCCAGCAGCTTCGGACTAACCACCTACAATGAGCAGTTCTTC
-	TRBV18	-	TRBJ2-7	CASSPSAGNYEQYF	TGTGCCAGCTCACCATCAGCCGGGAACTACGAGCAGTACTTC
-	TRBV29-1	TRBD2	TRBJ2-5	CSVLSGGGETQYF	TGCAGCGTTCTATCGGGGGGAGGAGAGACCCAGTACTTC